Listed below are T cell receptor beta chains from one sample, sequenced in a study of T cell responses to AZD1222 COVID-19 vaccine. The repertoire was sequenced with immunoSEQ multiplex PCR; TCRdb's copy has only in-frame clones and lacks some. Altogether over 100,000 clones are present, around 94% being singletons, with the ten largest covering approximately 6.3%. The sample was peripheral blood, taken on day 0 of AZD1222 vaccination. The receptors were gathered from an adult in good health. Each CDR3 is given with its conserved first and last residue. For some rows the clone size is stated as once, few or many, or as a class when expanded; others skip it.

j_call	v_call	cdr3_length	clone_size	cdr3_aa
TRBJ2-7	TRBV10-3	14	.	CAISPQASSYEQYF
TRBJ1-4	TRBV3-1/TRBV3-2	12	.	CASSPTREKLFF
TRBJ1-2	TRBV18	14	.	CASSAQGLTRGYTF
TRBJ2-1	TRBV7-9	18	.	CASSHLKRETLVDNEQFF
TRBJ2-2	TRBV30	13	.	CAWSGRLSGELFF
TRBJ1-1	TRBV7-2	13	.	CASRSGQGLEAFF
TRBJ2-1	TRBV4-2	16	.	CASSQGWRSSYNEQFF
TRBJ2-3	TRBV19	15	.	CASSIGRLDTDTQYF
TRBJ2-2	TRBV10-2	13	.	CASSGSYTGELFF
TRBJ2-5	TRBV19	17	.	CASSPTLAGGYQETQYF
TRBJ2-7	TRBV9	15	once	CASSVGLAETYEQYF
TRBJ1-4	TRBV19	14	.	CASSTEGTRRKLFF
TRBJ2-7	TRBV9	14	.	CASSQGLAGNEQYF
TRBJ1-2	TRBV5-1	15	once	CASSLFSDGGYGYTF
TRBJ1-2	TRBV5-4	11	.	CASSLRDGYTF
TRBJ1-4	TRBV28	15	.	CASSLMGQEAEKLFF
TRBJ2-1	TRBV28	16	.	CASSFGRAGVGNEQFF
TRBJ1-5	TRBV27	14	once	CASSPLRTNQPQHF
TRBJ2-7	TRBV23-1	15	.	CASSQSRDRAYEQYF
TRBJ2-7	TRBV2	13	.	CASRERIAYEQYF
TRBJ2-7	TRBV27	16	.	CASSPLRVTAPSEQYF
TRBJ1-2	TRBV30	11	.	CAWTTGSGYTF
TRBJ2-1	TRBV4-1	18	.	CASSQPLKPRDRGFEQFF
TRBJ2-5	TRBV5-1	12	.	CASSFPPGTQYF
TRBJ2-1	TRBV18	14	few	CASSPSGSYNEQFF
TRBJ2-1	TRBV4-3	16	.	CASSQDGGWGRNEQFF
TRBJ2-1	TRBV11-2	15	.	CASSPWTASYNEQFF
TRBJ2-3	TRBV6-2/TRBV6-3	16	medium-sized	CASSYIGRTSTDTQYF
TRBJ2-7	TRBV29-1	16	.	CSVRGHPGTEPYEQYF
TRBJ2-7	TRBV6-5	13	.	CASRQGNPYEQYF
TRBJ2-1	TRBV15	16	.	CATSRGTSRGGDEQFF
TRBJ1-5	TRBV27	15	.	CASSGTGGAGQPQHF
TRBJ2-5	TRBV27	16	.	CASRTYVQGARETQYF
TRBJ1-6	TRBV27	16	.	CASSSLLGGARSPLHF
TRBJ2-3	TRBV9	15	.	CASSVTGRGTDTQYF
TRBJ2-1	TRBV5-1	12	.	CASSSSSSEQFF
TRBJ1-1	TRBV5-5	15	.	CASSLGTGANTEAFF
TRBJ1-3	TRBV11-2	16	.	CASSLDGYDTGNTIYF
TRBJ1-1	TRBV5-1	20	.	CASSPGRPTGSGRSHTEAFF
TRBJ2-4	TRBV2	13	.	CASKGQAKNIQYF
TRBJ2-3	TRBV30	15	.	CAWSALAGVTDTQYF
TRBJ2-3	TRBV19	16	.	CASSVKGTSSTDTQYF
TRBJ1-1	TRBV5-4	14	.	CASSLAGRAAGAFF
TRBJ1-5	TRBV28	15	.	CASSFLRGSGQPQHF
TRBJ1-4	TRBV28	15	.	CASSRRGASNEKLFF
TRBJ1-1	TRBV19	15	.	CASSIAAGTNTEAFF
TRBJ1-1	TRBV19	15	.	CASSIAAGAATEAFF
TRBJ2-7	TRBV7-2	16	.	CASSLGWGGSTYEQYF
TRBJ1-2	TRBV4-1	14	.	CASRGGPTRYGYTF
TRBJ2-1	TRBV7-9	14	.	CATTHVEQANEQFF
TRBJ1-1	TRBV6-5	13	once	CASTTSGGTEAFF
TRBJ2-1	TRBV27	15	few	CASSLPGTGKNEQFF
TRBJ2-3	TRBV5-1	17	.	CASSLGGSGTFTDTQYF
TRBJ2-1	TRBV6-5	11	.	CASSQYTQQFF
TRBJ1-2	TRBV2	12	.	CASSNHIGGYTF
TRBJ2-2	TRBV7-2	16	.	CASSPGLAGITGELFF
TRBJ2-1	TRBV6-2/TRBV6-3	13	.	CASSIQIYNEQFF